Below, 30 T cell receptor beta chains from the same sample are listed, as sequenced in a study of blood T cells in healthy people across ages. The authors ran a second PCR of roughly 7 to 11 cycles using a sample-barcoded 5' primer and a J-beta primer mix. TCRdb re-called the 5' RACE reads through MiXCR, storing one row per CDR3 protein. The sample includes about 570,000 distinct CDR3 sequences, 25% to 30% seen only once; the top ten take under 20%. Sequenced: blood. The source of these receptors is a woman aged 70 to 79 in good health.

This chain connects TRBV7-2 to TRBJ1-1; weak D call: TRBD1 (5 bases). V lost 2 bases and J 1 base, leaving 11 bases between the germline ends. The CDR3 is 15 residues long. CDR1 and CDR2 (germline): SGHTA, FQGNSA. CDR3 in amino acids: CASSLLGTRNTEAFF. The CDR3 nucleotides read TGTGCCAGCAGCTTACTGGGGACGCGGAACACTGAAGCTTTCTTT. The full variable domain, with the rest looked up from reference TRBV7-2 and TRBJ1-1, is GAGVSQSPSNKVTEKGKDVELRCDPISGHTALYWYRQSLGQGLEFLIYFQGNSAPDKSGLPSDRFSAERTGGSVSTLTIQRTQQEDSAVYLCASSLLGTRNTEAFFGQGTRLTVV.

There are a few counts of this clonotype. The chain uses TRBV7-6 and TRBJ1-2; TRBD1 matches at 7 bases. The CDR3 spans 13 residues. Germline CDR1 and CDR2: SGHVS and FNYEAQ. With V trimmed by 5 bases and J by 6 bases, 6 bases remained unmatched. This chain's CDR3 is CASSNRGWDGYTF. DNA of the CDR3: TGTGCCAGCAGCAACAGGGGATGGGATGGCTACACCTTC.

This clonotype was seen more than once but under ten times. This chain connects TRBV20-1 to TRBJ1-6, with no clear D. CDR3 length: 15 residues. V was cut by 3 bases and J by 3 bases, with 12 bases left in between. Germline CDR1 reads DFQATT; CDR2 reads SNEGSKA (reference sequence). The CDR3 protein is CSARFGGLYNSPLHF. The CDR3 nucleotides read TGCAGTGCTAGGTTCGGTGGCCTCTATAATTCACCCCTCCACTTT.

J is TRBJ1-2 and V is TRBV4-3; weak D call: TRBD1 (5 bases). Trimming took off 1 base at V and 7 bases at J, with 13 bases between the two ends. CDR3 length: 14 residues. The germline V gene encodes CDR1 LGHNA and CDR2 YSLEER. CDR3 in DNA: TGCGCCAGCAGCCAAGGTGGGACGGGCAGTGGCTACACCTTC. It yields the protein CASSQGGTGSGYTF.

The J gene is TRBJ2-7, the V gene TRBV28; 9 bases are shared with TRBD2. V trimming: 6 bases; J trimming: 1 base; junction bases outside the gene matches: 4. The CDR3 covers 14 residues. Germline values: CDR1 MDHEN, CDR2 SYDVKM. The CDR3 nucleotides read TGTGCCAGCAGGAGCGGGGGGATTTCCTACGAGCAGTACTTC. This translates into CASRSGGISYEQYF. The full variable domain, rest sourced from reference TRBV28 and TRBJ2-7, is DVKVTQSSRYLVKRTGEKVFLECVQDMDHENMFWYRQDPGLGLRLIYFSYDVKMKEKGDIPEGYSVSREKKERFSLILESASTNQTSMYLCASRSGGISYEQYFGPGTRLTVT.

The chain is built from TRBV20-1 and TRBJ2-1; 11 bases align to TRBD2. The V gene end was trimmed by 5 bases and the J gene end by 2 bases; junction bases not matched to a gene: 5. Germline CDR1 is DFQATT and CDR2 is SNEGSKA (reference sequence). The CDR3 has 15 residues. The DNA of the CDR3 is TGCAGTGCTGATCTAGCGGGGGGAACCTACAATGAGCAGTTCTTC. Translation: CSADLAGGTYNEQFF.

This clonotype occurred a few times. The V gene is TRBV6-2 or TRBV6-3, the J gene TRBJ1-2; possible D gene TRBD1, 5 bases. V lost 8 bases and J lost 1, with 20 bases in between. CDR1 and CDR2 from the germline V gene are MNHEY and SVGEGT. The CDR3 spans 16 residues. CDR3 bases: TGTGCCAGCTTCACTCGGCCCGACAGAGATAACTATGGCTACACCTTC. The encoded protein is CASFTRPDRDNYGYTF.

The chain joins TRBV29-1 to TRBJ2-5; D is uncertain. CDR1 and CDR2 (germline): SQVTM, ANQGSEA. The CDR3 has 10 amino acids. This CDR3 reads CGPIQETQYF. The CDR3 DNA follows: TGCGGGCCAATCCAAGAGACCCAGTACTTC.

This sequence joins TRBV20-1 and TRBJ2-3; TRBD2 agrees at 8 bases. The CDR3 sequence is 15 residues long. V was clipped by 3 bases and J by 0 bases; unmatched bases: 5. In germline, CDR1 is DFQATT, CDR2 SNEGSKA (reference sequence). CDR3 sequence: CSASGGGGSTDTQYF. CDR3 sequence (DNA): TGCAGTGCTAGCGGAGGCGGGGGGAGCACAGATACGCAGTATTTT.

This chain connects TRBV20-1 to TRBJ1-5, with D unresolved. Trimming took 3 bases from V and 4 from J, leaving 7 bases between them. Germline CDR1 is DFQATT and CDR2 is SNEGSKA (reference sequence). CDR3 size: 12 residues. The chain's CDR3 is CSARALNQPQHF. The CDR3 DNA sequence: TGCAGTGCTAGGGCCCTTAATCAGCCCCAGCATTTT.

V gene TRBV7-3 combines with J gene TRBJ2-5; maybe TRBD1 (6 bases). Germline V gene lookup returns CDR1 SGHTA and CDR2 FQGTGA. This CDR3 comprises 14 residues. V dropped 1 base and J dropped 3 bases, with 9 bases sitting between them. CDR3 amino acids: CASSLSPGEETQYF. The DNA of the CDR3 is TGTGCCAGCAGCTTAAGTCCAGGGGAAGAGACCCAGTACTTC.

There are a few counts of this clonotype. Mismatch with germline at one junction end may stem from a read error. The CDR3 loop reads CASSYSWRGTYNEQFF. CDR3 DNA: TGTGCCAGCAGTTACTCTTGGCGGGGGACCTACAACGAGCAGTTCTTC. The chain recombines TRBV6-2 or TRBV6-3 with TRBJ2-7; TRBD2 agrees at 7 bases. Matching the DNA end better, TRBJ2-1 makes the J call doubtful. Germline V gives CDR1 MNHEY, CDR2 SVGEGT. The CDR3 has 16 amino acids.

V is TRBV21-1 and J is TRBJ2-2; the listed D gene, TRBD1, was not tested against the DNA. TRBV21-1 is tagged as a pseudogene. CDR3 size: 17 residues. As DNA, the CDR3 is TGTGCCAGCAGCAAAGGCACCAGGGTAGGGTCCACCGGGGAGCTGTTTTTT. Residues: CASSKGTRVGSTGELFF.

This clonotype was counted a few times. This chain links TRBV28 with TRBJ1-5, with 7 nucleotides matching TRBD1. CDR3 length: 14 amino acids. The V segment lost 8 bases and the J segment 5 bases; nucleotides outside the gene matches: 9. Germline assignment: CDR1 MDHEN and CDR2 SYDVKM. CDR3 residues: CASRVSGTDQPQHF. CDR3 sequence (DNA): TGTGCCAGCCGAGTTTCGGGGACAGATCAGCCCCAGCATTTT.

About this clonotype itself: At one boundary the junction diverges from the germline segment, which might be a read error. The chain is built from TRBV9 and TRBJ2-1; TRBD2 agrees at 8 bases. Germline CDR1 and CDR2: SGDLS and YYNGEE. This CDR3 region has 16 residues. The CDR3 DNA sequence: TGTGCCGGCAGCGTAGTCGGTGGCGGGGGGAACAATGAGCAGTTCTTC. Amino acids: CAGSVVGGGGNNEQFF.

Concerning this clonotype: The junction differs from germline at one of its ends, possibly a read error. CDR3 coding DNA: TGTGCCAGCAGCCCGAGACTAGCGGGGGGTCCTATTTACAAGGAGCAGTTCTTC. It yields the protein CASSPRLAGGPIYKEQFF. V and J are TRBV7-8 and TRBJ2-1, with TRBD2 identical over 13 bases. This CDR3 comprises 18 residues. CDR1 is SGHVS, CDR2 FQNEAQ, per germline.

The chain recombines TRBV30 with TRBJ1-3; TRBD1 might be the D (5 bases). Germline values: CDR1 GTSNPN, CDR2 SVGIG (reference sequence). Trimming took 2 bases from V and 0 from J, leaving 11 bases between them. This CDR3 spans 15 amino acids. CDR3 region: CAWSTAGTSGNTIYF. The CDR3, as DNA: TGTGCCTGGAGTACGGCAGGGACCTCTGGAAACACCATATATTTT.

In its sample, this clonotype was seen a few times. The rearrangement links TRBV18 to TRBJ2-5, with 10 bases that match TRBD2. The end of the DNA aligns better with TRBJ2-7, so the J call may be wrong. CDR3 length: 15 residues. In germline, CDR1 is KGHSH, CDR2 LQKENI. CDR3 in DNA: TGTGCCAGCTCGCACGGGACTAGCGTTACCCACGAGCAGTACTTC. Its translation: CASSHGTSVTHEQYF.

V is TRBV5-1 and J is TRBJ2-5; 7 nucleotides agree with TRBD1. The germline CDR1 and CDR2 sequences are SGHRS and YFSETQ. The V gene end was trimmed by 1 base and the J gene end by 3 bases; junction bases not matched to a gene: 3. The length of the CDR3 is 14 residues. The chain's CDR3 is CASSLYGTEETQYF. In nucleotides, the CDR3 is TGCGCCAGCAGCTTGTACGGGACAGAAGAGACCCAGTACTTC. The full variable domain, in which reference TRBV5-1 and TRBJ2-5 provide the parts outside the CDR3, is KAGVTQTPRYLIKTRGQQVTLSCSPISGHRSVSWYQQTPGQGLQFLFEYFSETQRNKGNFPGRFSGRQFSNSRSEMNVSTLELGDSALYLCASSLYGTEETQYFGPGTRLLVL.

This clonotype was counted only a few times. This chain links TRBV20-1 with TRBJ2-7; the match to TRBD2 covers 10 bases. The germline CDR1 and CDR2 sequences are DFQATT and SNEGSKA (reference sequence). V lost 2 bases and J lost 6; bases outside the gene matches: 4. The CDR3 length is 13 residues. CDR3: CSARLAGVREQYF. CDR3 coding DNA: TGCAGTGCTAGACTAGCGGGGGTTCGCGAGCAGTACTTC.

This clonotype was recorded a few times. This CDR3 reads CASSYSPLTPQNIQYF. In DNA, the CDR3 is TGTGCCAGCAGTTACTCTCCGTTGACTCCTCAAAACATTCAGTACTTC. The rearrangement joins TRBV6-2 or TRBV6-3 to TRBJ2-4; D is unresolved. The CDR3 totals 16 residues. V was clipped by 0 bases and J by 5 bases, with 14 bases between them. Germline values: CDR1 MNHEY, CDR2 SVGEGT.

This rearrangement joins TRBV27 to TRBJ2-7, with 9 bases matching TRBD1. Germline V gene data show CDR1 as MNHEY and CDR2 as SMNVEV (reference sequence). Trimming at V came to 1 base and at J to 2 bases, leaving 9 bases not matched to a gene. There are 17 residues in the CDR3. As DNA, the CDR3 is TGTGCCAGCAGTTTATGGGCGCCGGGACAGGGCCCCTACGAGCAGTACTTC. Protein product: CASSLWAPGQGPYEQYF.

J is TRBJ2-5 and V is TRBV6-2 or TRBV6-3; a weak D match, TRBD2 (5 bases). With 6 bases removed from V and 2 bases from J, the gap between germline ends came to 19 bases. Germline CDR1 is MNHEY and CDR2 is SVGEGT. This CDR3 contains 16 residues. The CDR3 sequence is CASSPLSPVAQETQYF. In DNA form, the CDR3 reads TGTGCCAGCAGCCCCCTTTCCCCGGTAGCGCAAGAGACCCAGTACTTC.

This clonotype came up a few times. This chain joins TRBV18 and TRBJ1-2, with 8 bases aligning to TRBD1. Trimming at V came to 2 bases and at J to 5 bases, leaving 10 bases not matched to a gene. Germline V gene data show CDR1 as KGHSH and CDR2 as LQKENI. The CDR3 runs to 16 residues. For the CDR3, the DNA is TGTGCCAGCTCACCAGCCCCACAGGGGGGTACATATGGCTACACCTTC. Translation gives CASSPAPQGGTYGYTF.

The chain carries TRBV9 and TRBJ2-1; a weak D match, TRBD1 (7 bases). CDR1 SGDLS and CDR2 YYNGEE come from the germline V gene. V lost 6 bases to trimming and J lost 6 bases, with 16 bases between them. The CDR3 contains 14 residues. The CDR3 sequence: CASTGGGLPNEQFF. Here the CDR3 DNA reads TGTGCCAGCACCGGAGGGGGCCTCCCCAATGAGCAGTTCTTC.

The V call is TRBV5-1, the J call TRBJ2-5; D is possibly TRBD2 (6 bases). The J call may be mistaken, given a closer DNA end match to TRBJ2-1. The V gene's germline CDR1 is SGHRS and CDR2 YFSETQ. The CDR3 loop spans 15 amino acids. The CDR3 spells CASSQISGGLNEQFF. Here the CDR3 DNA reads TGCGCCAGCAGCCAAATTAGTGGGGGGTTAAATGAGCAGTTCTTC.

The chain carries TRBV15 and TRBJ2-5; no firm D call. The DNA end favors TRBJ2-7, so the J call may be wrong. Germline lookup yields CDR1 LNHNV and CDR2 YYDKDF (reference sequence). There are 18 residues in the CDR3. CDR3: CATSRDIFVGTSYNEQYF. Here the CDR3 DNA reads TGTGCCACCAGCAGAGATATCTTTGTCGGAACTTCATATAACGAGCAGTACTTC.

The chain carries TRBV15 and TRBJ2-5; a weak D match, TRBD1 (6 bases). Germline V gene lookup returns CDR1 LNHNV and CDR2 YYDKDF (reference sequence). The CDR3 has 14 residues. V was clipped by 5 bases and J by 3 bases, with 13 bases between them. CDR3 sequence (DNA): TGTGCCACCAGCTTGCCGGGACAAGAAGAGACCCAGTACTTC. This gives the protein CATSLPGQEETQYF.

CDR3 loop: CSATSQGVLFTDTQYF. In DNA, the CDR3 is TGCAGTGCCACCTCGCAGGGGGTACTTTTCACAGATACGCAGTATTTT. The V and J genes are TRBV20-1 and TRBJ2-3, with 7 bases matching TRBD1. The V gene's germline CDR1 is DFQATT and CDR2 SNEGSKA (reference sequence). Trimming cost V 6 bases and J 2 bases; bases outside gene matches: 14. This CDR3 comprises 16 residues.

This clonotype was observed once. The genes are TRBV2 and TRBJ2-5, with 8 bases lining up with TRBD2. Germline lookup yields CDR1 SNHLY and CDR2 FYNNEI. The CDR3 consists of 14 residues. The V gene end was trimmed by 4 bases and the J gene end by 5 bases; junction bases not matched to a gene: 6. CDR3 DNA sequence: TGTGCCAGCAGTGCTGCGGGGGGCCGGGAGACCCAGTACTTC. It yields the protein CASSAAGGRETQYF.